This passage covers 2 T cell receptor beta chains from one sample sequenced in a study of cytomegalovirus exposure and HLA in healthy donors. The PCR was carried out with 60 Vbeta primers and 13 Jbeta primers. Using immunoSEQ multiplex PCR, the repertoire was profiled, and TCRdb retains in-frame clones only, with some absent. The sample holds 110,000 to 150,000 clones, 76% seen once. The sequencing sample was made of PBMCs. These receptors were collected from a woman in her thirties or forties in good health and CMV-seronegative.

The chain employs TRBV29-1 and TRBJ1-2; D call uncertain. V dropped 3 bases and J dropped 8 bases, with 10 bases sitting between them. The CDR3 length is 11 residues. CDR1 is SQVTM, CDR2 ANQGSEA, per germline. CDR3 nucleotides: TGCAGCGTTGAGCAGGTTGGAGGCTACACCTTC. Amino acids: CSVEQVGGYTF.

This chain connects TRBV28 to TRBJ2-3; TRBD2 matches 11 bases. Trimming took 6 bases from V and 5 from J; bases not matched to a gene: 7. The CDR3 spans 15 residues. Germline assignment: CDR1 MDHEN and CDR2 SYDVKM. The CDR3: CASSRVAGGQDTQYF. The CDR3, as DNA: TGTGCCAGCAGCCGGGTAGCGGGGGGGCAAGATACGCAGTATTTT.